The rows below give T cell receptor beta chains drawn from one sample of a study of early T cells in non-severe SARS-CoV-2 infection. TCRdb re-analysed the 5' RACE reads in MiXCR, keeping a single row per CDR3 protein. The table shows tens of thousands of distinct CDR3 sequences, with approximately 9% occurring only once. What was sequenced was whole blood. These receptors were obtained from an adult who was a healthcare worker with PCR-confirmed SARS-CoV-2 infection or an uninfected control (not recorded which). The CDR3 runs from the conserved cysteine through the conserved F or W. D genes are given only for firm matches. The size of a clone is reported for some rows only, either as once, few or many, or as a class for expanded clones.

clone size	V gene	D gene	J gene	CDR3 protein	CDR3 DNA
few	TRBV28	NA	TRBJ2-4	CASTPEGGRGSENIQYF	TGTGCCAGCACCCCCGAGGGGGGGCGCGGATCCGAAAACATTCAGTACTTC
NA	TRBV20-1	TRBD2	TRBJ2-7	CSAERGEQYF	TGCAGTGCGGAGCGGGGCGAGCAGTACTTC
many	TRBV29-1	NA	TRBJ1-1	CSVEVILGAAFF	TGCAGCGTTGAAGTTATTCTCGGGGCCGCTTTCTTT
NA	TRBV5-1	TRBD1	TRBJ1-3	CASSLYPQGTASGNTIYF	TGCGCCAGCAGCTTGTATCCACAGGGGACAGCCTCTGGAAACACCATATATTTT
many	TRBV27	TRBD1	TRBJ2-3	CASSSAPGQGTDTQYF	TGTGCCAGCAGTTCCGCACCGGGACAGGGAACAGATACGCAGTATTTT
NA	TRBV10-3	TRBD2	TRBJ2-3	CAISVGGRQRTDTQYF	TGTGCCATCAGTGTAGGCGGGAGGCAACGCACAGATACGCAGTATTTT
few	TRBV28	NA	TRBJ2-7	CASSATGTYEQYF	TGTGCCAGCAGTGCCACCGGTACCTACGAGCAGTACTTC
few	TRBV4-3	NA	TRBJ2-3	CASSPSGLTDTQYF	TGCGCCAGCAGCCCGTCAGGGCTTACAGATACGCAGTATTTT
many	TRBV6-2/TRBV6-3	TRBD2	TRBJ2-7	CASSPQGLAGGSYEQYF	TGTGCCAGCAGCCCACAGGGACTAGCGGGAGGTTCCTACGAGCAGTACTTC
few	TRBV7-9	TRBD1	TRBJ2-7	CANSSHRITGQGEFYEQYF	TGTGCCAACAGCTCACATCGAATCACAGGACAGGGGGAATTCTACGAGCAGTACTTC
NA	TRBV6-2/TRBV6-3	NA	TRBJ2-2	CASSYSATGELFF	TGTGCCAGCAGTTACTCGGCCACCGGGGAGCTGTTTTTT
many	TRBV20-1	TRBD1	TRBJ2-7	CSARTGGWGEQYF	TGCAGTGCTAGGACAGGGGGATGGGGCGAGCAGTACTTC
NA	TRBV11-2	NA	TRBJ2-1	CASSLTNEQFF	TGTGCCAGCAGCTTAACCAATGAGCAGTTCTTC
many	TRBV19	TRBD2	TRBJ2-6	CASSIWGTIGANVLTF	TGTGCCAGTAGTATTTGGGGGACTATAGGGGCCAACGTCCTGACTTTC
few	TRBV28	TRBD1	TRBJ2-1	CASSLRGQHNEQFF	TGTGCCAGCAGTTTGAGGGGACAGCACAATGAGCAGTTCTTC
many	TRBV20-1	NA	TRBJ2-7	CSATTVSYEQYF	TGCAGTGCGACGACAGTGTCCTACGAGCAGTACTTC
NA	TRBV28	NA	TRBJ2-2	CASSLNSFTGELFF	TGTGCCAGCAGTTTAAACAGTTTCACCGGGGAGCTGTTTTTT
NA	TRBV12-3/TRBV12-4	NA	TRBJ1-5	CASSLEAGDQPQHF	TGTGCCAGCAGTTTAGAGGCAGGGGATCAGCCCCAGCATTTT
few	TRBV6-5	NA	TRBJ2-1	CATGNGPSGSYNEQFF	TGTGCCACGGGAAACGGACCCTCCGGCTCCTACAATGAGCAGTTCTTC
many	TRBV4-1	TRBD1	TRBJ2-3	CASSQMGTVSTDTQYF	TGCGCCAGCAGCCAAATGGGGACAGTAAGCACAGATACGCAGTATTTT
NA	TRBV3-1	NA	TRBJ2-7	CASSQLENEQYF	TGTGCCAGCAGCCAGTTAGAAAACGAGCAGTACTTC
many	TRBV5-1	TRBD2	TRBJ2-1	CASSSPTSGRVNEQFF	TGCGCCAGCAGCTCCCCGACTAGCGGGAGAGTTAATGAGCAGTTCTTC
NA	TRBV20-1	NA	TRBJ2-1	CSATGLALYNEQFF	TGCAGTGCTACAGGGTTAGCTTTGTACAATGAGCAGTTCTTC
few	TRBV7-3	TRBD2	TRBJ2-5	CASSFGGSGRETQYF	TGTGCCAGCAGCTTCGGTGGTAGCGGGAGAGAGACCCAGTACTTC
many	TRBV20-1	NA	TRBJ1-6	CSARVRNLNNSPLHF	TGCAGTGCTAGAGTCCGGAACCTTAATAATTCACCCCTCCATTTT
many	TRBV15	TRBD1	TRBJ2-7	CATSRDRALRYEQYF	TGTGCCACCAGCAGGGACAGGGCTCTCCGCTACGAGCAGTACTTC
NA	TRBV28	NA	TRBJ2-3	CASSLSSSTDTQYF	TGTGCCAGCAGTTTAAGCAGTAGCACAGATACGCAGTATTTT
NA	TRBV6-5	NA	TRBJ1-1	CASSPGQRPLNTEAFF	TGTGCCAGCAGTCCCGGACAGAGACCCTTGAACACTGAAGCTTTCTTT
few	TRBV7-9	NA	TRBJ1-1	CASSPKGEKNTEVFF	TGTGCCAGCAGCCCCAAGGGAGAAAAGAACACTGAAGTTTTCTTT
many	TRBV7-2	NA	TRBJ1-1	CASSLEFGRDTEAFF	TGTGCCAGCAGCTTAGAGTTTGGCAGAGACACTGAAGCTTTCTTT
NA	TRBV5-1	TRBD1	TRBJ2-4	CASSFGQGFDIQYF	TGCGCCAGCAGCTTTGGACAGGGCTTTGACATTCAGTACTTC
many	TRBV28	NA	TRBJ1-1	CAISTPRADTEAFF	TGTGCCATCTCCACCCCCAGGGCGGACACTGAAGCTTTCTTT
few	TRBV7-2	TRBD1	TRBJ2-5	CASSFTGEETQYF	TGTGCCAGCAGCTTTACAGGGGAAGAGACCCAGTACTTC
few	TRBV9	NA	TRBJ2-6	CASSRSGGSSGANVLTF	TGTGCCAGCAGTCGTTCCGGGGGCAGCTCTGGGGCCAACGTCCTGACTTTC
many	TRBV10-3	TRBD2	TRBJ2-1	CAISGGLAGSSYNEQFF	TGTGCCATCAGTGGCGGACTAGCGGGAAGCTCCTACAATGAGCAGTTCTTC
many	TRBV2	NA	TRBJ1-2	CASSARSHHGYTF	TGTGCCAGCAGCGCGCGAAGCCACCATGGCTACACCTTC
many	TRBV28	TRBD1	TRBJ2-7	CASSSGTGSYEQYF	TGTGCCAGCAGTTCCGGGACAGGGTCCTACGAGCAGTACTTC
NA	TRBV5-1	NA	TRBJ2-2	CASSPGFDTGELFF	TGCGCCAGCAGCCCTGGATTTGACACCGGGGAGCTGTTTTTT
NA	TRBV6-6	NA	TRBJ2-4	CASSYSIEVLAKNIQYF	TGTGCCAGCAGTTACTCGATTGAGGTGTTGGCCAAAAACATTCAGTACTTC
NA	TRBV4-3	TRBD1	TRBJ2-3	CASSQSTGGVTDTQYF	TGCGCCAGCAGCCAATCGACAGGGGGCGTCACAGATACGCAGTATTTT
NA	TRBV7-9	TRBD1	TRBJ1-1	CASSREAGQGCIF	TGTGCCAGCAGCAGAGAGGCGGGACAGGGTTGTATCTTT
many	TRBV7-8	NA	TRBJ2-3	CASSPRDQRLSDTQYF	TGTGCCAGCAGCCCCCGGGACCAACGATTGTCAGATACGCAGTATTTT
NA	TRBV28	NA	TRBJ2-7	CASSPPLGSREQYF	TGTGCCAGCAGTCCTCCTCTTGGGAGTCGCGAGCAGTACTTC
few	TRBV18	NA	TRBJ2-2	CASSPFSRLELFF	TGTGCCAGCTCACCGTTTTCAAGGTTGGAGCTGTTTTTT
many	TRBV7-3	TRBD1	TRBJ2-3	CASSFEQGKADTQYF	TGTGCCAGCAGTTTCGAACAGGGGAAAGCAGATACGCAGTATTTT
many	TRBV6-6	TRBD1	TRBJ2-1	CASSLSGQGYEQFF	TGTGCCAGCAGCCTAAGCGGACAGGGGTATGAGCAGTTCTTC
few	TRBV2	TRBD1	TRBJ1-1	CASRNRPGGATTEAFF	TGTGCCAGCAGGAACAGACCAGGGGGCGCGACCACTGAAGCTTTCTTT
NA	TRBV7-6	TRBD1	TRBJ1-4	CASSQRDSSNEKLFF	TGTGCCAGCAGCCAGCGGGACAGTTCCAATGAAAAACTGTTTTTT
few	TRBV5-1	NA	TRBJ2-3	CASSWGGADTQYF	TGCGCCAGCAGCTGGGGTGGGGCAGATACGCAGTATTTT
NA	TRBV30	NA	TRBJ1-1	CAWSAVFPWAFF	TGTGCCTGGAGCGCGGTTTTCCCTTGGGCTTTCTTT